The 15 T cell receptor beta chains in this list originate from one sample, sequenced in a study of cytomegalovirus exposure and HLA in healthy donors. Assay: immunoSEQ multiplex PCR; the TCRdb copy retains only in-frame clones and omits some. Of fewer than 120,000 clones listed, more than 75% were seen once; the top ten hold almost 1.5%. Sequenced: PBMCs. These receptors were collected from a woman between 25 and 40 years old in good health and CMV-seropositive.

The chain joins TRBV7-3 to TRBJ2-3; 7 bases align to TRBD2. CDR3 length: 17 amino acids. The germline CDR1 and CDR2 sequences are SGHTA and FQGTGA. The V and J ends lost 4 bases and 0 bases, in that order; junction bases with no gene match: 10. The DNA for the CDR3 is TGTGCCAGCAGCTCAAGCGGGACCCGGACTAGCACAGATACGCAGTATTTT. It is translated as CASSSSGTRTSTDTQYF.

The rearrangement links TRBV19 to TRBJ1-5, with 9 bases lining up with TRBD1. With 5 bases clipped from V and 1 base from J, the junction kept 3 bases outside the gene matches. The CDR3 covers 15 residues. Germline lookup yields CDR1 LNHDA and CDR2 SQIVND (reference sequence). In DNA form, the CDR3 reads TGTGCCAGTAGTGGGACAGGGAACAGCAATCAGCCCCAGCATTTT. Translating it yields CASSGTGNSNQPQHF.

This chain uses TRBV2 with TRBJ2-1; 11 bases agree with TRBD2. Germline-derived CDR1 and CDR2 are SNHLY and FYNNEI. Trimming took 4 bases from V and 14 from J; bases not matched to a gene: 10. The CDR3 totals 14 residues. CDR3 sequence: CASSGALAGGDKFF. DNA for the CDR3: TGTGCCAGCAGTGGTGCCTTAGCGGGGGGGGATAAGTTCTTC. The whole variable domain, filled in from reference TRBV2 and TRBJ2-1, reads EPEVTQTPSHQVTQMGQEVILRCVPISNHLYFYWYRQILGQKVEFLVSFYNNEISEKSEIFDDQFSVERPDGSNFTLKIRSTKLEDSAMYFCASSGALAGGDKFFGPGTRLTVL.

This clone was found once. V is TRBV19 and J is TRBJ2-7, with 7 nucleotides matching TRBD1. From germline, CDR1 is LNHDA and CDR2 SQIVND (reference sequence). V lost 5 bases, J lost 4 bases, and 17 bases stayed unmatched. The CDR3 length is 17 residues. CDR3 nucleotides: TGTGCCAGTAGTGGGCGTCGGCGTTCCAGGGGGAATTACGAGCAGTACTTC. Protein product: CASSGRRRSRGNYEQYF.

A remark on this clone: Other DNA variants within this sample encode the same CDR3. The chain has TRBV11-2 and TRBJ2-7, with TRBD1 matching over 9 bases. This CDR3 comprises 14 residues. Germline V gives CDR1 SGHAT, CDR2 FQNNGV. V dropped 3 bases and J dropped 2; count of bases not matched to a gene: 2. In DNA, the CDR3 is TGTGCCAGCAGCTTGGGACAGGGACCCTACGAGCAGTACTTC. This encodes CASSLGQGPYEQYF. The variable domain in full, with the rest retrieved from reference TRBV11-2 and TRBJ2-7, is EAGVAQSPRYKIIEKRQSVAFWCNPISGHATLYWYQQILGQGPKLLIQFQNNGVVDDSQLPKDRFSAERLKGVDSTLKIQPAKLEDSAVYLCASSLGQGPYEQYFGPGTRLTVT.

The chain employs TRBV4-1 and TRBJ2-5, with D possibly being TRBD1 (6 bases). The CDR3 contains 16 residues. The V end was cut by 0 bases, the J end by 5 bases, with 16 bases between. The germline gives CDR1 MGHRA, CDR2 YSYEKL. The CDR3, as DNA: TGCGCCAGCAGCCAAGATTTAGGGGGTTTGGCGGAGACCCAGTACTTC. Encoded protein: CASSQDLGGLAETQYF.

This chain connects TRBV15 to TRBJ2-1; no reliable D call. Trimming stripped 0 bases from V and 0 bases from J, with 12 bases between. The germline CDR1 and CDR2 sequences are LNHNV and YYDKDF (reference sequence). This CDR3 has 17 amino acids. The CDR3 here is CATSRDRAFSSYNEQFF. The CDR3 DNA is TGTGCCACCAGCAGAGATCGAGCGTTTAGCTCCTACAATGAGCAGTTCTTC.

The genes are TRBV6-6 and TRBJ2-4, with D possibly matching TRBD2 (5 bases). The CDR3 extends over 14 amino acids. The V gene lost 1 base and the J gene lost 8 bases, with 12 bases spanning the gap. Germline assignment: CDR1 MNHNY and CDR2 SVGAGI (reference sequence). The DNA of the CDR3 is TGTGCCAGCAGTTACTACGATTCGAGGGACATTCAGTACTTC. Protein sequence: CASSYYDSRDIQYF.

The chain carries TRBV28 and TRBJ1-3; D ambiguous. Trimming took 5 bases from V and 0 from J, leaving 17 bases between them. CDR3 length: 17 residues. The germline gives CDR1 MDHEN, CDR2 SYDVKM. This CDR3 is CASSPYGENSSGNTIYF. CDR3 sequence (DNA): TGTGCCAGCAGTCCGTACGGGGAAAATAGCTCTGGAAACACCATATATTTT.

This rearrangement joins TRBV19 to TRBJ1-1; D is perhaps TRBD1 (5 bases). CDR1 is LNHDA and CDR2 is SQIVND in the germline V gene (reference sequence). This CDR3 contains 13 residues. Between the trimmed V and J ends, which lost 7 bases and 0 bases, there was a span of 9 bases. DNA of the CDR3: TGTGCCAGTAAGGACACTCTGAACACTGAAGCTTTCTTT. Protein: CASKDTLNTEAFF. Based on the CDR3 plus reference TRBV19 and TRBJ1-1, the full variable domain is DGGITQSPKYLFRKEGQNVTLSCEQNLNHDAMYWYRQDPGQGLRLIYYSQIVNDFQKGDIAEGYSVSREKKESFPLTVTSAQKNPTAFYLCASKDTLNTEAFFGQGTRLTVV.

V gene TRBV4-3 combines with J gene TRBJ1-3; D is ambiguous. V was trimmed by 0 bases and J by 0 bases, leaving 6 bases between them. Germline CDR1 reads LGHNA; CDR2 reads YSLEER. The CDR3 sequence is 15 residues long. This chain's CDR3 is CASSQDPGSGNTIYF. The CDR3 DNA reads TGCGCCAGCAGCCAAGACCCAGGCTCTGGAAACACCATATATTTT.

V and J are TRBV27 and TRBJ2-7, with TRBD2 identical over 8 bases. The CDR3 consists of 14 residues. CDR1 is MNHEY and CDR2 is SMNVEV in the germline V gene (reference sequence). Losses at the gene ends were 2 bases for V and 4 bases for J; bases not matched to a gene: 4. This CDR3 reads CASSLSGSGYEQYF. CDR3 nucleotides: TGTGCCAGCAGTTTAAGCGGGAGTGGATACGAGCAGTACTTC.

V gene TRBV4-3 combines with J gene TRBJ2-7; 8 positions match TRBD2. The germline gives CDR1 LGHNA, CDR2 YSLEER. Trimming removed 0 bases from V and 3 bases from J; junction bases left unmatched: 10. This CDR3 has 17 amino acids. CDR3 sequence (DNA): TGCGCCAGCAGCCAAGATCGAACGGGAGGGGCTTTCTACGAGCAGTACTTC. Protein product: CASSQDRTGGAFYEQYF.

This chain uses TRBV6-5 with TRBJ1-5; no clear D gene. Germline V gene sequence: CDR1 MNHEY, CDR2 SVGAGI. Between the trimmed V and J ends, which lost 5 bases and 9 bases, there was a span of 14 bases. This CDR3 contains 13 residues. The CDR3 region is CASSRKSSGPQHF. The CDR3 DNA sequence: TGTGCCAGCAGTCGGAAGTCATCAGGGCCCCAGCATTTT.

The gene calls are TRBV7-9 and TRBJ2-3; D remains ambiguous. CDR1 is SEHNR and CDR2 is FQNEAQ in the germline V gene (reference sequence). The CDR3 covers 11 residues. V was cut by 6 bases and J by 3 bases, with 4 bases left in between. CDR3 in DNA: TGTGCCAGCAGTAAAACAGATACGCAGTATTTT. Translation: CASSKTDTQYF.